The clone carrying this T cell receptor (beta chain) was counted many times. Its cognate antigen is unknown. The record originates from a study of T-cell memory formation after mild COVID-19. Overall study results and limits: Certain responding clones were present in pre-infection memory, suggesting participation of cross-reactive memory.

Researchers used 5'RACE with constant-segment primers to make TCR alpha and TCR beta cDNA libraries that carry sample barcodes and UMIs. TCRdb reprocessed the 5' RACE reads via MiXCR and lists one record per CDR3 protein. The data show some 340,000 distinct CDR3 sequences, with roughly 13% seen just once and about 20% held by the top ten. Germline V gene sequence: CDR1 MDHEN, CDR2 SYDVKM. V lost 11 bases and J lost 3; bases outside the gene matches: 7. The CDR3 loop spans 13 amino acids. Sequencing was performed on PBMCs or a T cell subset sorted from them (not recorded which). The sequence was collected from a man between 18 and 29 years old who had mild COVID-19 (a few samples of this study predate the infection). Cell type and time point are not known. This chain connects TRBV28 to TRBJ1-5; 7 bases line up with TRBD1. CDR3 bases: TGTGCCGGCGGGACAGATCCCAATCAGCCCCAGCATTTT. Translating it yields CAGGTDPNQPQHF.